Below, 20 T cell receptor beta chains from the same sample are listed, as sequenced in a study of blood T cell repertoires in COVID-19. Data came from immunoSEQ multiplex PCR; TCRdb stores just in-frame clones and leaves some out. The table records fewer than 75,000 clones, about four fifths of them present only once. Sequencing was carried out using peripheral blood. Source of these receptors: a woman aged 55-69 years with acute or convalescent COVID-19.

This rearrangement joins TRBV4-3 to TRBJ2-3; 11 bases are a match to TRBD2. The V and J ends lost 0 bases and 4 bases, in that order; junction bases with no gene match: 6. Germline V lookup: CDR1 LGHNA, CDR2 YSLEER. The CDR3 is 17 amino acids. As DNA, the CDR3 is TGCGCCAGCAGCCAAGAGGCTAGCGGGGGGTATCCAGATACGCAGTATTTT. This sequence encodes CASSQEASGGYPDTQYF.

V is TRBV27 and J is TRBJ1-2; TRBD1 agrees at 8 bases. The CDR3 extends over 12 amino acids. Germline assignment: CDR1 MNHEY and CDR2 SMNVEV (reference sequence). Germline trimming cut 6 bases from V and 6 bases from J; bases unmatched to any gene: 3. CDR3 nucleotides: TGTGCCAGCAGCGACAGGGGTGATGGCTACACCTTC. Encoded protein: CASSDRGDGYTF.

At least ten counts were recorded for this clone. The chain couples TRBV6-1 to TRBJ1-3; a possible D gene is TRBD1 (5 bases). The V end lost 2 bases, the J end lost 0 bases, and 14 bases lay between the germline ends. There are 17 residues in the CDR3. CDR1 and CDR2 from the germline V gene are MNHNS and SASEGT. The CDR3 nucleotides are TGTGCCAGCAGTGAATTCTCAAGGGGCCGCTCTGGAAACACCATATATTTT. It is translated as CASSEFSRGRSGNTIYF.

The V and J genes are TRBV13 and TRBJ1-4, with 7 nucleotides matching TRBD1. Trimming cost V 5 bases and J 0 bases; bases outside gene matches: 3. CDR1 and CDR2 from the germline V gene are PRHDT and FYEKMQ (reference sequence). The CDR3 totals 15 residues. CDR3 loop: CASSRGQATNEKLFF. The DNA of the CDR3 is TGTGCCAGCAGCCGCGGACAGGCAACTAATGAAAAACTGTTTTTT.

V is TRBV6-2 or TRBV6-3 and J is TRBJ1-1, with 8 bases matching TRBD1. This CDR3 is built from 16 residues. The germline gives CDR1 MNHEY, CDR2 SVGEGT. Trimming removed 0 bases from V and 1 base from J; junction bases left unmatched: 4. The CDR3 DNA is TGTGCCAGCAGTTACTCCCGGGACAGGCGGAACACTGAAGCTTTCTTT. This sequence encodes CASSYSRDRRNTEAFF.

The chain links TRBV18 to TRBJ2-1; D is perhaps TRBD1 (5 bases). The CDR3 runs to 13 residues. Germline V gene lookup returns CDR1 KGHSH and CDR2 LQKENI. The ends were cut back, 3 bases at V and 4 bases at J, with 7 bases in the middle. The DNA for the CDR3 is TGTGCCAGCTCACCGACAGTTTACAATGAGCAGTTCTTC. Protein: CASSPTVYNEQFF.

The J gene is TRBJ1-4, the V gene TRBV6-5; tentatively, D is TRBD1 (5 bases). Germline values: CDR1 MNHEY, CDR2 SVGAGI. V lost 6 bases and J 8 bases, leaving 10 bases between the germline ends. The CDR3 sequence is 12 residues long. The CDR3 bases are TGTGCCAGCAGGAGGACACTAGAAAAACTGTTTTTT. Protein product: CASRRTLEKLFF.

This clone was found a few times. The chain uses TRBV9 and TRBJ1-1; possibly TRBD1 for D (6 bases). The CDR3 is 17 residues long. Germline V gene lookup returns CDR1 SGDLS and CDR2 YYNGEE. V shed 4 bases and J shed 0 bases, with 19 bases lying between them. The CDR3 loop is CASSPSGGAWMNTEAFF. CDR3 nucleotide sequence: TGTGCCAGCAGCCCCTCGGGGGGGGCTTGGATGAACACTGAAGCTTTCTTT.

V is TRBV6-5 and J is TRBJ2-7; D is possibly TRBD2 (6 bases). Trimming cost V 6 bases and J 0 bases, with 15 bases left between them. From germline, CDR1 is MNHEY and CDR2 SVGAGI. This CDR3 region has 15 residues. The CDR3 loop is CASRVRGVASYEQYF. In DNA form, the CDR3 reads TGTGCCAGCAGGGTTCGCGGGGTCGCCTCCTACGAGCAGTACTTC.

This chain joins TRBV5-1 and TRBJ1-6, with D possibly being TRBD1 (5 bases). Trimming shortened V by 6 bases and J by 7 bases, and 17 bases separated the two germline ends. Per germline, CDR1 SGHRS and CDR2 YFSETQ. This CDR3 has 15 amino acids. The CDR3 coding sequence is TGCGCCAGCACCCCCCAGGGCGGACCGAATTCACCCCTCCACTTT. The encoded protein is CASTPQGGPNSPLHF.

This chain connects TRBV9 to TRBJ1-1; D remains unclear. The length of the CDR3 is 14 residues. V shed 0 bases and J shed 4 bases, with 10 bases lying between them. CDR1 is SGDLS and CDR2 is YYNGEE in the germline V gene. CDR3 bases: TGTGCCAGCAGCGTAGACCCGGGAGGCACTGAAGCTTTCTTT. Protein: CASSVDPGGTEAFF.

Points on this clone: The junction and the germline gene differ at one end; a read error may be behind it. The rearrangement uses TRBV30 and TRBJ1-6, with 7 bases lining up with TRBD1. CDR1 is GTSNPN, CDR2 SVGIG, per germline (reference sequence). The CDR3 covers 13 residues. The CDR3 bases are TGTGCCGGGAGGGGACAGACCGGTTCACCCCTCCACTTT. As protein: CAGRGQTGSPLHF.

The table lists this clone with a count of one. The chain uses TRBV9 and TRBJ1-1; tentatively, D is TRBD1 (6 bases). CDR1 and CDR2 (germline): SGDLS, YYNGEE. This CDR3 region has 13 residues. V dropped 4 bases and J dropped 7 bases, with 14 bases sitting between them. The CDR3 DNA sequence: TGTGCCAGCAGCTCGGTGGGGGCTGGTGAAGCTTTCTTT. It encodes CASSSVGAGEAFF.

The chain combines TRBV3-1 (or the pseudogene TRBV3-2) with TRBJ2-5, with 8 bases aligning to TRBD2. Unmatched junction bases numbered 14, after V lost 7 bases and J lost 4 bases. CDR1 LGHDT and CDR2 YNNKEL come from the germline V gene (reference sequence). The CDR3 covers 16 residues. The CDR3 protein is CASIDSEAGAGETQYF. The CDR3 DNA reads TGTGCCAGCATCGACTCTGAAGCGGGGGCGGGAGAGACCCAGTACTTC.

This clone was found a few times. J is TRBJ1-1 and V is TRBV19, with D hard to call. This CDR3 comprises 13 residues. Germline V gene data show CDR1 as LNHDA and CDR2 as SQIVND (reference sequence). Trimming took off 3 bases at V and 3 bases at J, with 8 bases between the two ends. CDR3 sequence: CASSMSSHTEAFF. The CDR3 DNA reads TGTGCCAGTAGTATGAGTTCCCACACTGAAGCTTTCTTT.

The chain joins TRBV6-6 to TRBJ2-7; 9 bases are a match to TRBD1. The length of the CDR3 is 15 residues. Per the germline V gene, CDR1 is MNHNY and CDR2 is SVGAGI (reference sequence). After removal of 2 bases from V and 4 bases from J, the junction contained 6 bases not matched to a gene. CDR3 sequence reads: CASSYLGTGQYEQYF. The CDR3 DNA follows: TGTGCCAGCAGTTACCTCGGGACAGGGCAGTACGAGCAGTACTTC.

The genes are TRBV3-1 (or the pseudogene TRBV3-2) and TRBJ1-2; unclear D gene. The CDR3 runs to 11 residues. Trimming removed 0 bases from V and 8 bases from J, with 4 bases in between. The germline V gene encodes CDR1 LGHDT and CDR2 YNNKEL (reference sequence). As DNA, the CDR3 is TGTGCCAGCAGCCAAGATAGCGGCTACACCTTC. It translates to CASSQDSGYTF.

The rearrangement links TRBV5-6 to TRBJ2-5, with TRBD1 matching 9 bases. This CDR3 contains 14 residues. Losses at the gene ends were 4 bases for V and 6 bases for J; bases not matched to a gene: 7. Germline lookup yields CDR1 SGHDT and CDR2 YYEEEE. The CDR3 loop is CASSPQTGGKTQYF. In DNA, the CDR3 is TGTGCCAGCAGCCCCCAGACAGGGGGAAAGACCCAGTACTTC.

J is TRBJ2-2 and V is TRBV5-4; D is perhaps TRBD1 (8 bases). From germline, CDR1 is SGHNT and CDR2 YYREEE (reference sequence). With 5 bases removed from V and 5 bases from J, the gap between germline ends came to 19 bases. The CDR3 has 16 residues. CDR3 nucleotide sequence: TGTGCCAGCAGAAAAGCGGGGCAGGGGGCAACCGGGGAGCTGTTTTTT. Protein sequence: CASRKAGQGATGELFF.

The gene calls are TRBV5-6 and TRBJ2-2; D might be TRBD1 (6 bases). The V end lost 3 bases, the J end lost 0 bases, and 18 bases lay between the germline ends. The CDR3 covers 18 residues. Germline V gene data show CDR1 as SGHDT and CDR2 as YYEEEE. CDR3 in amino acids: CASSYRISRGANTGELFF. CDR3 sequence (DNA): TGTGCCAGCAGCTACAGGATCTCCAGGGGAGCGAACACCGGGGAGCTGTTTTTT.